The next 18 T cell receptor beta chains were all read from a single sample in a study of blood T cell repertoires in COVID-19. The table came from immunoSEQ multiplex PCR; TCRdb's copy has only in-frame clones and leaves some out. The data show some 700,000 clones, with approximately 90% seen just once and roughly 0.25% held by the top ten. Sequencing was carried out using peripheral blood. The receptors were gathered from a woman aged 18-30 years with acute or convalescent COVID-19.

V usage is TRBV24-1 and J usage is TRBJ2-5; 9 bases match TRBD1. Germline CDR1 and CDR2: KGHDR and SFDVKD. The V gene end was trimmed by 5 bases and the J gene end by 4 bases; junction bases not matched to a gene: 10. The CDR3 extends over 16 amino acids. CDR3: CATSVGVTDRGETQYF. The CDR3 nucleotides are TGTGCCACCAGTGTGGGTGTGACGGACAGGGGAGAGACCCAGTACTTC.

This chain uses TRBV10-3 with TRBJ1-1, with D uncertain. The ends were cut back, 10 bases at V and 6 bases at J, with 21 bases in the middle. This CDR3 is 14 amino acids long. Germline values: CDR1 ENHRY, CDR2 SYGVKD. The CDR3 here is CATVVYPRLAEAFF. The CDR3 DNA reads TGTGCCACCGTCGTTTACCCACGTTTAGCTGAAGCTTTCTTT.

The chain has TRBV7-2 and TRBJ2-7; 8 bases agree with TRBD2. Germline CDR1 and CDR2: SGHTA and FQGNSA. Trimming removed 0 bases from V and 2 bases from J; junction bases left unmatched: 9. This CDR3 has 17 residues. This CDR3 is CASSLAPPAGAAYEQYF. The CDR3 DNA is TGTGCCAGCAGCTTAGCCCCTCCAGCGGGGGCGGCCTACGAGCAGTACTTC.

The rearrangement uses TRBV7-9 and TRBJ1-3, with D unresolved. V lost 2 bases and J lost 0, with 8 bases in between. Germline V gene data show CDR1 as SEHNR and CDR2 as FQNEAQ (reference sequence). The CDR3 is 15 residues long. CDR3 loop: CASSLRTLSGNTIYF. CDR3 nucleotides: TGTGCCAGCAGCTTAAGGACTCTCTCTGGAAACACCATATATTTT.

This clone was seen once. V gene TRBV4-1 combines with J gene TRBJ1-4; the D gene is possibly TRBD1 (6 bases). The CDR3 runs to 15 residues. Trimming pared 1 base from V and 8 bases from J, leaving 14 bases between. CDR1 and CDR2 (germline): MGHRA, YSYEKL. DNA for the CDR3: TGCGCCAGCAGCCAAGCCCGACAGGTCGGGGAAAAACTGTTTTTT. Its translation: CASSQARQVGEKLFF.

The chain recombines TRBV19 with TRBJ1-6; 10 positions agree with TRBD1. The trim removed 4 bases at V and 8 bases at J, leaving 2 bases unmatched. The CDR3 has 14 amino acids. Germline V gene data show CDR1 as LNHDA and CDR2 as SQIVND (reference sequence). CDR3 DNA sequence: TGTGCCAGTAGTACCGGACAGGGGGATTCACCCCTCCACTTT. Protein sequence: CASSTGQGDSPLHF.

With regard to this clone: In the same sample, other DNA sequences code for this CDR3. The chain links TRBV18 to TRBJ1-1, with D unclear. The CDR3 is 12 residues long. With 2 bases removed from V and 3 bases from J, the gap between germline ends came to 4 bases. Germline-derived CDR1 and CDR2 are KGHSH and LQKENI. The CDR3 nucleotides read TGTGCCAGCTCACCAAGCGACACTGAAGCTTTCTTT. Its translation: CASSPSDTEAFF.

The chain is built from TRBV9 and TRBJ2-7, with 7 bases aligning to TRBD2. Germline assignment: CDR1 SGDLS and CDR2 YYNGEE. The CDR3 extends over 13 amino acids. The V segment lost 2 bases and the J segment 5 bases; nucleotides outside the gene matches: 4. CDR3 in DNA: TGTGCCAGCAGCGTCGGGGGGAACCACGAGCAGTACTTC. It specifies CASSVGGNHEQYF.

V and J are TRBV28 and TRBJ1-4; D is possibly TRBD1 (5 bases). V lost 1 base and J lost 7, with 10 bases in between. Germline V gives CDR1 MDHEN, CDR2 SYDVKM. The CDR3 extends over 14 amino acids. For the CDR3, the DNA is TGTGCCAGCAGTTTATCGTCAGGGATTGAAAAACTGTTTTTT. Its protein product is CASSLSSGIEKLFF.

The chain joins TRBV9 to TRBJ1-1; TRBD1 matches at 9 bases. Germline V gives CDR1 SGDLS, CDR2 YYNGEE. The trim removed 6 bases at V and 6 bases at J, leaving 9 bases unmatched. The CDR3 is 14 residues long. The CDR3, as DNA: TGTGCCAGCACCCCCAGGGACAGGGAACCTGAAGCTTTCTTT. It yields the protein CASTPRDREPEAFF. The entire variable domain, with the rest obtained from reference TRBV9 and TRBJ1-1, is as follows: DSGVTQTPKHLITATGQRVTLRCSPRSGDLSVYWYQQSLDQGLQFLIQYYNGEERAKGNILERFSAQQFPDLHSELNLSSLELGDSALYFCASTPRDREPEAFFGQGTRLTVV.

The chain is built from TRBV4-2 and TRBJ1-2; 12 bases line up with TRBD1. J was trimmed by 8 bases and V by 0 bases; bases with no gene match: 13. The CDR3 has 18 amino acids. Per germline, CDR1 LGHNA and CDR2 YNFKEQ. The CDR3: CASSQDPGTGGGPGGYTF. The CDR3 DNA follows: TGTGCCAGCAGCCAAGATCCCGGGACAGGGGGCGGGCCAGGGGGCTACACCTTC.

This rearrangement joins TRBV7-3 to TRBJ2-1; 7 nucleotides line up with TRBD1. After removal of 4 bases from V and 4 bases from J, the junction contained 7 bases not matched to a gene. The CDR3 spans 15 residues. Looked up from germline, CDR1 is SGHTA and CDR2 is FQGTGA. The CDR3 bases are TGTGCCAGCAGCTGGGACAGAGGGCTTTACAATGAGCAGTTCTTC. This gives the protein CASSWDRGLYNEQFF.

The chain links TRBV7-2 to TRBJ2-7; 9 nucleotides agree with TRBD2. With V trimmed by 1 base and J by 9 bases, 13 bases remained unmatched. The CDR3 is 16 residues long. CDR1 SGHTA and CDR2 FQGNSA come from the germline V gene. CDR3 sequence (DNA): TGTGCCAGCAGCTTAGGTCTCTCCTCAACGACTAGCGGGCAGTACTTC. It codes for CASSLGLSSTTSGQYF.

The chain uses TRBV6-6 and TRBJ1-2; TRBD1 matches at 7 bases. This CDR3 spans 13 amino acids. Germline CDR1 is MNHNY and CDR2 is SVGAGI (reference sequence). The trim removed 6 bases at V and 4 bases at J, leaving 5 bases unmatched. The CDR3 bases are TGTGCCAGCAGGCCAGGGACAGTCTATGGCTACACCTTC. Its translation is CASRPGTVYGYTF.

The chain combines TRBV6-1 with TRBJ1-4, with D possibly being TRBD1 (6 bases). Germline CDR1 MNHNS, CDR2 SASEGT. The V and J ends lost 0 bases and 7 bases respectively, with 12 bases between them. The CDR3 contains 15 residues. The chain's CDR3 is CASSEALGHSEKLFF. The DNA for the CDR3 is TGTGCCAGCAGTGAAGCGCTGGGACACTCTGAAAAACTGTTTTTT.

The chain combines TRBV9 with TRBJ1-2, with 7 nucleotides matching TRBD1. Germline V gives CDR1 SGDLS, CDR2 YYNGEE. The ends lost 0 bases at V and 7 bases at J; junction bases unmatched: 9. This CDR3 comprises 15 residues. The CDR3 loop reads CASSVGEGAGRGYTF. In DNA, the CDR3 is TGTGCCAGCAGCGTAGGAGAGGGGGCGGGACGTGGCTACACCTTC.

This clone was found a few times. The chain couples TRBV18 to TRBJ1-6, with D perhaps TRBD1 (5 bases). The CDR3 runs to 14 residues. Germline assignment: CDR1 KGHSH and CDR2 LQKENI. With 4 bases removed from V and 7 bases from J, the gap between germline ends came to 11 bases. CDR3 in amino acids: CASSRDPGNSPLHF. As DNA, the CDR3 is TGTGCCAGCTCACGCGATCCAGGGAATTCACCCCTCCACTTT.

This chain uses TRBV21-1 with TRBJ1-3; the DNA was not compared with TRBD1, the D call given in the table. TRBV21-1 is marked as a pseudogene. This CDR3 comprises 14 residues. The CDR3 loop reads CASSSQGGRNTIYF. CDR3 in DNA: TGTGCCAGCAGCTCTCAGGGCGGTAGAAACACCATATATTTT.